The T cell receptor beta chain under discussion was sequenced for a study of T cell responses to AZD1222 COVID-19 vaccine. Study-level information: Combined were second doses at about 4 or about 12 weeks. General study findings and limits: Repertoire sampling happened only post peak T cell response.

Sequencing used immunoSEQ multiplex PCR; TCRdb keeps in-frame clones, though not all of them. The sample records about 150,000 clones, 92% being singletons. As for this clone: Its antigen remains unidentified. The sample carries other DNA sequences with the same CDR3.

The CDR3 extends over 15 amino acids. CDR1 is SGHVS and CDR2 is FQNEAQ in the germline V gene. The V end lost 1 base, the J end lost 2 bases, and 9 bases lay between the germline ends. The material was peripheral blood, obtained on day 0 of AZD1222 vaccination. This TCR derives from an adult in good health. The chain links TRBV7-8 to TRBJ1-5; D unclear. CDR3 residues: CASSLDGGGNQPQHF. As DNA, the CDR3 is TGTGCCAGCAGCTTAGACGGAGGAGGCAATCAGCCCCAGCATTTT.